Shown below are 25 T cell receptor beta chains from a single sample sequenced in a study of blood T cell repertoires in COVID-19. Assay used: immunoSEQ multiplex PCR; TCRdb lists only in-frame clones, some missing. The sample lists a few hundred thousand clones; approximately 82% were seen once. The sample taken for sequencing was peripheral blood. The source of these receptors is a woman aged 18-29 years with acute or convalescent COVID-19.

CDR3 sequence: CATTGGRRNTEAFF. The CDR3 DNA follows: TGTGCCACCACCGGAGGCAGGCGGAACACTGAAGCTTTCTTT. The gene calls are TRBV24-1 and TRBJ1-1; D is ambiguous. The CDR3 extends over 14 amino acids. Trimming removed 8 bases at V and 1 base at J, with 13 bases between. Looked up from germline, CDR1 is KGHDR and CDR2 is SFDVKD.

The chain recombines TRBV19 with TRBJ2-6; D is ambiguous. Trimming left V 3 bases short and J 4 bases short, with 10 bases between. Germline CDR1 and CDR2: LNHDA and SQIVND (reference sequence). The CDR3 has 15 residues. DNA for the CDR3: TGTGCCAGTAGTATCCTGGCATCCGGGGCCAACGTCCTGACTTTC. Amino acid sequence: CASSILASGANVLTF.

The chain has TRBV14 and TRBJ2-4; 10 nucleotides align to TRBD2. Germline CDR1 is SGHDN and CDR2 is FVKESK. Trimming removed 4 bases from V and 0 bases from J; junction bases left unmatched: 3. The CDR3 has 16 residues. In DNA, the CDR3 is TGTGCCAGCAGCCGGGGACTAGCGCTAGCCAAAAACATTCAGTACTTC. Its translation is CASSRGLALAKNIQYF.

This clone was observed a few times. The chain is built from TRBV6-5 and TRBJ1-2; TRBD1 might be the D (5 bases). Germline CDR1 reads MNHEY; CDR2 reads SVGAGI. V lost 7 bases, J lost 3 bases, and 12 bases lay in between. The CDR3 is 13 amino acids. The CDR3: CASKAGLYYGYTF. The CDR3 nucleotides read TGTGCCAGCAAGGCAGGGTTGTACTATGGCTACACCTTC.

The CDR3 loop reads CASSEQGKWYF. The CDR3 nucleotides read TGTGCCAGCAGTGAACAGGGGAAATGGTACTTC. V gene TRBV6-4 combines with J gene TRBJ2-5, with 7 bases lining up with TRBD1. Germline V gene data show CDR1 as MRHNA and CDR2 as SNTAGT. V was pared by 3 bases and J by 13 bases, with 5 bases of the junction left unmatched. This CDR3 is built from 11 residues.

Written as DNA, the CDR3 is TGTGCCAGCAGTTACACAATCAGGGCTGGGAACACTGAAGCTTTCTTT. Translating it yields CASSYTIRAGNTEAFF. The chain couples TRBV6-5 to TRBJ1-1; the D gene is possibly TRBD1 (5 bases). Trimming stripped 2 bases from V and 1 base from J, with 14 bases between. This CDR3 is 16 amino acids long. Germline CDR1 and CDR2: MNHEY and SVGAGI.

The rearrangement links TRBV18 to TRBJ1-4; 7 bases map to TRBD1. The CDR3 runs 16 residues. Trimming cost V 2 bases and J 0 bases; bases outside gene matches: 3. CDR1 KGHSH and CDR2 LQKENI come from the germline V gene. The CDR3 nucleotides read TGTGCCAGCTCACCAATGGGACAGACAACTAATGAAAAACTGTTTTTT. Translation: CASSPMGQTTNEKLFF.

This clone occurred once. V usage is TRBV5-4 and J usage is TRBJ2-1; a possible D gene is TRBD2 (6 bases). This CDR3 region has 16 residues. CDR1 and CDR2 from the germline V gene are SGHNT and YYREEE (reference sequence). The germline V and J ends were trimmed by 5 bases and 1 base, with 16 bases remaining between them. The CDR3 bases are TGTGCCAGCAGGCGGGGCGGGGTCGGGTCCTACAATGAGCAGTTCTTC. Translation: CASRRGGVGSYNEQFF.

The V and J genes are TRBV19 and TRBJ1-2; 8 positions match TRBD1. After removal of 5 bases from V and 0 bases from J, the junction contained 11 bases not matched to a gene. The CDR3 consists of 17 residues. From germline, CDR1 is LNHDA and CDR2 SQIVND (reference sequence). The CDR3 nucleotides read TGTGCCAGTAGTCCACGGACAGGGCCAACCCCTAACTATGGCTACACCTTC. This translates into CASSPRTGPTPNYGYTF. Full variable domain (missing parts from reference TRBV19 and TRBJ1-2): DGGITQSPKYLFRKEGQNVTLSCEQNLNHDAMYWYRQDPGQGLRLIYYSQIVNDFQKGDIAEGYSVSREKKESFPLTVTSAQKNPTAFYLCASSPRTGPTPNYGYTFGSGTRLTVV.

The chain uses TRBV15 and TRBJ2-3, with 11 bases that match TRBD2. V shed 0 bases, J shed 4 bases, and the junction held 6 bases outside the gene matches. The CDR3 spans 17 residues. Germline V gene lookup returns CDR1 LNHNV and CDR2 YYDKDF (reference sequence). Here the CDR3 reads CATSRDMTSGTADTQYF. The CDR3 coding sequence is TGTGCCACCAGCAGAGACATGACTAGCGGGACAGCAGATACGCAGTATTTT.

The V gene is TRBV19, the J gene TRBJ2-7; 8 positions agree with TRBD1. This CDR3 is 14 amino acids long. CDR1 and CDR2 (germline): LNHDA, SQIVND (reference sequence). V dropped 4 bases and J dropped 5; count of bases not matched to a gene: 7. The CDR3 bases are TGTGCCAGTAGTACCCGACCGACAGGGGACGAGCAGTACTTC. Amino acid sequence: CASSTRPTGDEQYF.

V is TRBV28 and J is TRBJ1-5; D perhaps matches TRBD1 (6 bases). The germline V gene encodes CDR1 MDHEN and CDR2 SYDVKM. V shed 4 bases and J shed 5 bases, with 12 bases lying between them. The CDR3 is made up of 14 amino acids. CDR3 bases: TGTGCCAGCAGTTCGGGGGGGGGCGATCAGCCCCAGCATTTT. It translates to CASSSGGGDQPQHF. The variable domain in full, with the rest retrieved from reference TRBV28 and TRBJ1-5, is DVKVTQSSRYLVKRTGEKVFLECVQDMDHENMFWYRQDPGLGLRLIYFSYDVKMKEKGDIPEGYSVSREKKERFSLILESASTNQTSMYLCASSSGGGDQPQHFGDGTRLSIL.

This clone was observed a single time. One end of the junction fails to match germline, which may point to a read error. The V call is TRBV7-7, the J call TRBJ2-5; 10 nucleotides align to TRBD2. The CDR3 runs to 15 residues. Germline loops: CDR1 SSHAT, CDR2 FNYEAQ (reference sequence). CDR3 protein: CASSLGSSGRETQYF. CDR3 sequence (DNA): TGTGCTAGCAGCTTAGGCTCTAGCGGGAGAGAGACCCAGTACTTC.

The chain uses TRBV29-1 and TRBJ1-2; D remains ambiguous. The germline V gene encodes CDR1 SQVTM and CDR2 ANQGSEA. Deletions cut 6 bases from V and 0 bases from J, with 14 bases between. This CDR3 has 14 amino acids. CDR3 protein: CSVYPLRTNYGYTF. CDR3 coding DNA: TGCAGCGTATACCCCCTGCGGACTAACTATGGCTACACCTTC.

The V call is TRBV5-1, the J call TRBJ2-1, with D perhaps TRBD2 (6 bases). Trimming took off 6 bases at V and 7 bases at J, with 20 bases between the two ends. Germline values: CDR1 SGHRS, CDR2 YFSETQ. The CDR3 extends over 15 amino acids. CDR3 coding DNA: TGCGCCAGCAATGCCGCGACACCAGCGGGTAATGAGCAGTTCTTC. Translation gives CASNAATPAGNEQFF.

The chain combines TRBV5-6 with TRBJ1-5; 10 bases are a match to TRBD1. Germline V gives CDR1 SGHDT, CDR2 YYEEEE. The V gene end was trimmed by 3 bases and the J gene end by 7 bases; junction bases not matched to a gene: 1. There are 13 residues in the CDR3. Here the CDR3 DNA reads TGTGCCAGCAGCTGGGACAGGGGCCAGCCCCAGCATTTT. This translates into CASSWDRGQPQHF.

The chain links TRBV10-3 to TRBJ2-1, with 11 bases aligning to TRBD2. V shed 7 bases, J shed 7 bases, and the junction held 6 bases outside the gene matches. The germline V gene encodes CDR1 ENHRY and CDR2 SYGVKD. This CDR3 contains 14 residues. The CDR3 DNA is TGTGCCATCACCGCGACTAGCGGGAAGAATGAGCAGTTCTTC. Its protein product is CAITATSGKNEQFF.

V and J are TRBV28 and TRBJ2-7; perhaps TRBD1 as D (6 bases). The CDR3 has 15 amino acids. Germline V CDR1 and CDR2: MDHEN, SYDVKM. With 2 bases removed from V and 0 bases from J, the gap between germline ends came to 11 bases. In DNA form, the CDR3 reads TGTGCCAGCAGTTTAGGGCAGGGGATCTCCTACGAGCAGTACTTC. This sequence encodes CASSLGQGISYEQYF.

This chain joins TRBV5-1 and TRBJ1-3; D is possibly TRBD1 (6 bases). CDR1 SGHRS and CDR2 YFSETQ come from the germline V gene. Trimming cost V 1 base and J 4 bases, with 9 bases left between them. This CDR3 is 14 amino acids long. CDR3 sequence (DNA): TGCGCCAGCAGCTTGATGCAGGGGGGAAACACCATATATTTT. Encoded protein: CASSLMQGGNTIYF.

V gene TRBV9 combines with J gene TRBJ2-3; D is perhaps TRBD2 (6 bases). V shed 4 bases and J shed 3 bases, with 15 bases lying between them. There are 15 residues in the CDR3. Germline CDR1 and CDR2: SGDLS and YYNGEE. CDR3 residues: CASSRRAGPTDTQYF. The CDR3 DNA follows: TGTGCCAGCAGCCGCCGGGCGGGACCGACAGATACGCAGTATTTT.

This chain links TRBV5-4 with TRBJ2-7; 12 bases are a match to TRBD2. This CDR3 region has 16 residues. Looked up from germline, CDR1 is SGHNT and CDR2 is YYREEE (reference sequence). Trimming at V came to 4 bases and at J to 3 bases, leaving 8 bases not matched to a gene. CDR3 loop: CASSVRLAGEDYEQYF. DNA for the CDR3: TGTGCCAGCAGCGTGAGACTAGCGGGAGAGGACTACGAGCAGTACTTC.

The count of this clone is one. The V and J genes are TRBV6-2 or TRBV6-3 and TRBJ2-1; 7 positions agree with TRBD2. Trimming took 1 base from V and 4 from J; bases not matched to a gene: 7. Germline CDR1 MNHEY, CDR2 SVGEGT. The CDR3 extends over 16 amino acids. The CDR3 DNA follows: TGTGCCAGCAGTTACTTGGGGGAGGGAAAATACAATGAGCAGTTCTTC. The encoded protein is CASSYLGEGKYNEQFF.

The chain is built from TRBV7-9 and TRBJ1-6; TRBD1 matches 8 bases. The CDR3 spans 14 residues. Germline CDR1 reads SEHNR; CDR2 reads FQNEAQ (reference sequence). The junction had 4 bases not matched to a gene; V was cut back by 4 bases and J by 8 bases. The CDR3 nucleotides read TGTGCCAGCAGCTCCGGACAGGGTTATTCACCCCTCCACTTT. Protein product: CASSSGQGYSPLHF. Filled out from reference TRBV7-9 and TRBJ1-6, the complete variable domain reads DTGVSQNPRHKITKRGQNVTFRCDPISEHNRLYWYRQTLGQGPEFLTYFQNEAQLEKSRLLSDRFSAERPKGSFSTLEIQRTEQGDSAMYLCASSSGQGYSPLHFGNGTRLTVT.

The V gene is TRBV11-2, the J gene TRBJ1-1; D perhaps matches TRBD1 (5 bases). V dropped 5 bases and J dropped 2 bases, with 9 bases sitting between them. This CDR3 region has 13 residues. Germline-derived CDR1 and CDR2 are SGHAT and FQNNGV. CDR3: CASSRTLNTEAFF. The CDR3, as DNA: TGTGCCAGCAGCAGGACACTCAACACTGAAGCTTTCTTT.

The rearrangement links TRBV5-1 to TRBJ2-3, with 9 bases lining up with TRBD1. V lost 4 bases and J lost 4; bases outside the gene matches: 10. The CDR3 has 16 amino acids. Germline V gene sequence: CDR1 SGHRS, CDR2 YFSETQ. CDR3 residues: CASSITGGVSPDTQYF. The DNA for the CDR3 is TGCGCCAGCAGCATTACAGGGGGCGTTTCCCCAGATACGCAGTATTTT.